The sequence of this T cell receptor (beta chain) was determined in a study of shared clonotypes between healthy human individuals. The naive CD8 subset, CD45RO-negative cells positively selected for CCR7, excluded terminally differentiated effector memory CD45RA+ cells. Libraries were prepared by immunoSEQ multiplex PCR; TCRdb keeps only in-frame clonotypes and omits some of them. There are hundreds of thousands of clones in the sample; roughly 96% occur only once, and over 0.09% lies in the top ten. This clone was detected once. The clonotype originates from a woman in her 30s in good health. The sample consisted of naive CD8+ T cells sorted from blood.

DNA for the CDR3: TGTGCCAGCAGTTTATCCTTTAGTTTGGGCGAGCAGTACTTC. Its protein product is CASSLSFSLGEQYF. The chain combines TRBV27 with TRBJ2-7; D remains unclear. V was trimmed by 0 bases and J by 6 bases, leaving 12 bases between them. Per the germline V gene, CDR1 is MNHEY and CDR2 is SMNVEV (reference sequence). The CDR3 sequence is 14 residues long.